The 8 T cell receptor beta chains below come from one sample, sequenced in a study of blood T cell repertoires in COVID-19. The method was immunoSEQ multiplex PCR; TCRdb's version includes in-frame clones alone and lacks a portion of them. Of roughly 150,000 clones detected, 87% appear once; the ten largest clones hold under 6%. Sample: peripheral blood. Receptor source: a human donor in a cohort sampled during active COVID-19.

In its sample, this clone was seen once. In DNA form, the CDR3 reads TGTGCCAGCTCACCGGAGGGGAATGAGCAGTTCTTC. Its protein product is CASSPEGNEQFF. V is TRBV18 and J is TRBJ2-1, with D possibly being TRBD2 (6 bases). Trimming pared 3 bases from V and 7 bases from J, leaving 7 bases between. Germline V lookup: CDR1 KGHSH, CDR2 LQKENI. This CDR3 is built from 12 residues.

The J gene is TRBJ2-1, the V gene TRBV5-4; D perhaps matches TRBD1 (6 bases). This CDR3 contains 12 residues. V lost 0 bases to trimming and J lost 14 bases, with 12 bases between them. Germline-derived CDR1 and CDR2 are SGHNT and YYREEE (reference sequence). CDR3 nucleotide sequence: TGTGCCAGCAGCTTGGAGTACAGGGAAAAGTTCTTC. It codes for CASSLEYREKFF.

V is TRBV9 and J is TRBJ2-6; maybe TRBD1 (5 bases). The germline CDR1 and CDR2 sequences are SGDLS and YYNGEE. CDR3 length: 17 residues. Trimming cost V 4 bases and J 0 bases, with 14 bases left between them. This CDR3 is CASSLPDSASGANVLTF. The DNA for the CDR3 is TGTGCCAGCAGCTTACCCGACAGTGCCTCTGGGGCCAACGTCCTGACTTTC. Together with reference TRBV9 and TRBJ2-6, the CDR3 gives the full variable domain: DSGVTQTPKHLITATGQRVTLRCSPRSGDLSVYWYQQSLDQGLQFLIQYYNGEERAKGNILERFSAQQFPDLHSELNLSSLELGDSALYFCASSLPDSASGANVLTFGAGSRLTVL.

This chain connects TRBV7-9 to TRBJ1-5; D is undetermined. Trimming stripped 1 base from V and 7 bases from J, with 8 bases between. The length of the CDR3 is 13 residues. The germline CDR1 and CDR2 sequences are SEHNR and FQNEAQ (reference sequence). The CDR3 reads CASSLGREQPQHF. The CDR3 bases are TGTGCCAGCAGCTTAGGGAGGGAACAGCCCCAGCATTTT.

The chain uses TRBV9 and TRBJ2-5; 11 nucleotides agree with TRBD2. The CDR3 extends over 16 amino acids. Germline-derived CDR1 and CDR2 are SGDLS and YYNGEE. J gave up 1 base and V 3 bases, and 5 bases lay outside the gene matches. The CDR3 bases are TGTGCCAGCAGCGCATCGGGACTAGCGGCCCAAGAGACCCAGTACTTC. This encodes CASSASGLAAQETQYF.

The chain carries TRBV7-2 and TRBJ2-7; TRBD2 agrees at 15 bases. The J segment lost 1 base and the V segment lost 0 bases, leaving 4 bases of the junction unmatched. The CDR3 is 18 amino acids. Germline CDR1 reads SGHTA; CDR2 reads FQGNSA. This CDR3 reads CASSLANGLAGGSYEQYF. CDR3 nucleotide sequence: TGTGCCAGCAGCTTAGCGAATGGACTAGCGGGAGGGTCCTACGAGCAGTACTTC.

The chain combines TRBV19 with TRBJ1-5, with D tentatively TRBD1 (5 bases). CDR3 length: 16 amino acids. Trimming stripped 3 bases from V and 1 base from J, with 13 bases between. The germline gives CDR1 LNHDA, CDR2 SQIVND (reference sequence). The CDR3 region is CASSMWGGVSNQPQHF. CDR3 DNA: TGTGCCAGTAGTATGTGGGGGGGGGTGAGCAATCAGCCCCAGCATTTT.

The chain carries TRBV4-1 and TRBJ2-1, with D possibly being TRBD1 (7 bases). This CDR3 spans 17 amino acids. Germline V lookup: CDR1 MGHRA, CDR2 YSYEKL. V dropped 0 bases and J dropped 3 bases, with 15 bases sitting between them. The CDR3 region is CASSQDWSQGGYNEQFF. The CDR3 DNA follows: TGCGCCAGCAGCCAAGATTGGTCGCAGGGGGGCTACAATGAGCAGTTCTTC.